A selection of T cell receptor beta chains follows, all from one sample in a study of early stage breast cancer tumors. Some clones are missing from TCRdb's copy, which holds only in-frame ones; the method was immunoSEQ multiplex PCR. Found here are more than 65,000 clones, around 80% of them singletons; the top ten hold 4.7%. The sequenced material came from blood. The receptor set was obtained from a person aged 40-50 years with breast cancer. Each CDR3 is given with its conserved first and last residue. D genes are given only for firm matches. A row's size may be missing; if present it is once, few, many or a size class.

len,v_gene,d_gene,j_gene,abundance,CDR3nt,CDR3aa
12,TRBV18,-,TRBJ2-3,few,TGTGCCAGCTCACCAACCACAGATACGCAGTATTTT,CASSPTTDTQYF
14,TRBV4-1,TRBD1,TRBJ1-1,-,TGCGCCAGCAGCCAGACAGGGAGTAGGACTGAAGCTTTCTTT,CASSQTGSRTEAFF
17,TRBV28,-,TRBJ2-7,-,TGTGCCAGCAGTCCTTTCTCTAGGGCAGGGGAGGGCTACGAGCAGTACTTC,CASSPFSRAGEGYEQYF
14,TRBV29-1,-,TRBJ2-2,-,TGCAGCGTTGAAGGGGAGTGGAACACCGGGGAGCTGTTTTTT,CSVEGEWNTGELFF
16,TRBV6-5,-,TRBJ2-7,-,TGTGCCAGCAGTTACTCGTGGCCTAGGGATGGCTACGAGCAGTACTTC,CASSYSWPRDGYEQYF
13,TRBV29-1,TRBD1,TRBJ1-2,-,TGCAGCGTTGACGGCAGGGGGATCTATGGCTACACCTTC,CSVDGRGIYGYTF
18,TRBV19,TRBD2,TRBJ2-1,-,TGTGCCAGTAGTTTGGGACTAGCGGGAGTTCCCTCCTACAATGAGCAGTTCTTC,CASSLGLAGVPSYNEQFF
13,TRBV10-3,-,TRBJ1-1,-,TGTGCCATCACTCTGGCGAAGAACACTGAAGCTTTCTTT,CAITLAKNTEAFF
14,TRBV6-1,-,TRBJ1-1,-,TGTGCCAGCAGTGAGGACACCCGGAACACTGAAGCTTTCTTT,CASSEDTRNTEAFF
15,TRBV27,-,TRBJ1-1,-,TGTGCCAGCAGTTTGGTGCAAGGATTGAGCACTGAAGCTTTCTTT,CASSLVQGLSTEAFF
15,TRBV6-6,TRBD1,TRBJ1-4,-,TGTGCCAGCAGTAATGTTCAGGGGGAAGGTGAAAAACTGTTTTTT,CASSNVQGEGEKLFF
16,TRBV15,TRBD2,TRBJ2-7,-,TGTGCCACCAGCAGAGATTTCGCTAGCGGGGTCTACGAGCAGTACTTC,CATSRDFASGVYEQYF
15,TRBV9,-,TRBJ1-3,once,TGTGCCAGCAGCGTAGCTGGGGCCTCTGGAAACACCATATATTTT,CASSVAGASGNTIYF
14,TRBV7-9,TRBD1,TRBJ1-4,-,TGTGCCAGCAGCTCCAGGGGGCGCGGAGAAAAACTGTTTTTT,CASSSRGRGEKLFF
13,TRBV5-1,TRBD1,TRBJ2-7,few,TGCGCCAGCAGCTCCGGGACAGGGAACGAGCAGTACTTC,CASSSGTGNEQYF
15,TRBV7-2,-,TRBJ1-5,few,TGTGCCAGCAGCTTAGGAGGGGGGCGCATCACGCCCCAGCATTTT,CASSLGGGRITPQHF
17,TRBV7-2,-,TRBJ2-5,-,TGTGCCAGCAGCTTAGGAGTTACAGCGGACCTACAAGAGACCCAGTACTTC,CASSLGVTADLQETQYF
14,TRBV19,-,TRBJ2-7,-,TGTGCCAGTAGTACTACGACTGAACGCTACGAGCAGTACTTC,CASSTTTERYEQYF
13,TRBV29-1,-,TRBJ2-2,-,TGCAGCGTTGAAAAGGGACTTCACGGGGAGCTGTTTTTT,CSVEKGLHGELFF
16,TRBV29-1,TRBD2,TRBJ2-1,-,TGCAGCGTTGACCTACTAGCGGGAGAGTCCTACAATGAGCAGTTCTTC,CSVDLLAGESYNEQFF
17,TRBV21-1,-,TRBJ1-3,-,TGTGCCAGCAGCAAAGATGGCGCGGAGATCTCTGGAAACACCATATATTTT,CASSKDGAEISGNTIYF
15,TRBV7-2,-,TRBJ2-7,-,TGTGCCAGCACCCTAATACTATCTACCTCCTACGAGCAGTACTTC,CASTLILSTSYEQYF
14,TRBV2,TRBD1,TRBJ1-2,once,TGTGCCAGCCTCCGGGACAGTTATAACTATGGCTACACCTTC,CASLRDSYNYGYTF
14,TRBV11-2,TRBD1,TRBJ1-5,-,TGTGCCAGCAGCTTCGGACAGGGCAATCAGCCCCAGCATTTT,CASSFGQGNQPQHF
14,TRBV11-2,-,TRBJ2-5,-,TGTGCCAGCAGCTTGTCGGGGGGCAGGCAGACCCAGTACTTC,CASSLSGGRQTQYF
13,TRBV7-9,-,TRBJ2-3,-,TGTGCCAGCAGCTTAGGAGTTCTAGATACGCAGTATTTT,CASSLGVLDTQYF
15,TRBV23-1,-,TRBJ1-3,-,TGCGCCAGCAGCCATCTCGGTGACTCTGGAAACACCATATATTTT,CASSHLGDSGNTIYF
13,TRBV28,-,TRBJ1-5,-,TGTGCCAGTCTAAGGACAGGCAATCAGCCCCAGCATTTT,CASLRTGNQPQHF
15,TRBV4-2,-,TRBJ1-2,-,TGTGCCAGCAGCCAAGATCCGGGTTCTAACTATGGCTACACCTTC,CASSQDPGSNYGYTF
17,TRBV11-2,TRBD2,TRBJ2-3,-,TGTGCCAGCAGCTTAAGACTAGCGGGAAGAGGCACAGATACGCAGTATTTT,CASSLRLAGRGTDTQYF
14,TRBV29-1,-,TRBJ1-4,-,TGCAGCGTTGAAGCGGATGCAACTAATGAAAAACTGTTTTTT,CSVEADATNEKLFF
15,TRBV28,TRBD2,TRBJ2-1,-,TGTGCCAGCAGTTCCACTAGCGGGAGCCCTCCGGAGCAGTTCTTC,CASSSTSGSPPEQFF
13,TRBV19,-,TRBJ1-2,-,TGTGCCAGTAGATGGCTAACTAACTATGGCTACACCTTC,CASRWLTNYGYTF
16,TRBV6-5,-,TRBJ2-2,-,TGTGCCAGCAGTTACGGCAGTGCGCCGTCGAACGGGGAGCTGTTTTTT,CASSYGSAPSNGELFF
12,TRBV10-2,-,TRBJ2-7,-,TGCGCCAGCAGTGAGGACCGTGGCGAGCAGTACTTC,CASSEDRGEQYF
15,TRBV5-1,-,TRBJ2-5,-,TGCGCCAGCAGCCCCGGAGGGACGGAGCAAGAGACCCAGTACTTC,CASSPGGTEQETQYF
17,TRBV4-2,-,TRBJ1-2,-,TGTGCCAGCAGCCAAGAAGAGGAGGCAGGAGCTCGGTATGGCTACACCTTC,CASSQEEEAGARYGYTF
14,TRBV19,TRBD1,TRBJ2-6,-,TGTGCCAGCACAACAGGGGCTGGGGCCAACGTCCTGACTTTC,CASTTGAGANVLTF
11,TRBV20-1,-,TRBJ2-2,-,TGCAGTGCTAGAGGTTCCGGGGAGCTGTTTTTT,CSARGSGELFF
13,TRBV7-9,-,TRBJ1-2,-,TGTGCCAGCAGCCAGACTCAGGATTACGGCTACACCTTC,CASSQTQDYGYTF
15,TRBV19,-,TRBJ1-5,few,TGTGCCAGTAGTGATGACGCTTTGGGCTTTCAGCCCCAGCATTTT,CASSDDALGFQPQHF
15,TRBV28,-,TRBJ2-2,-,TGTGCCAGCAGTTTATGGGGTGTGAACACCGGGGAGCTGTTTTTT,CASSLWGVNTGELFF
16,TRBV5-8,TRBD2,TRBJ2-7,-,TGTGCCAGCAGCTTGGGGACTAGCGGGAGCTTGGACGAGCAGTACTTC,CASSLGTSGSLDEQYF
12,TRBV7-5,-,TRBJ2-7,-,TGTGCCAGAAGCTTAGAGCCCTGCGAGCAGTACTTC,CARSLEPCEQYF
16,TRBV7-9,TRBD2,TRBJ2-5,-,TGTGCCAGCAGCTTGGGACTAGCGGGATTGTATGGGACCCAGTACTTC,CASSLGLAGLYGTQYF
14,TRBV28,-,TRBJ2-7,-,TGTGCCAGCAGTCCATTTGAGGGGATCTACGAGCAGTACTTC,CASSPFEGIYEQYF
15,TRBV27,TRBD2,TRBJ2-7,-,TGTGCCAGCCAGGGGACTAGCGGGAGGGTCTACGAGCAGTACTTC,CASQGTSGRVYEQYF
14,TRBV30,-,TRBJ1-1,-,TGTGCCTGGTTATCCATGTCGTGGAACACTGAAGCTTTCTTT,CAWLSMSWNTEAFF
15,TRBV2,TRBD2,TRBJ2-1,-,TGTGCCAGCAGTGAAGCGCTAGGTAGCGGGAGAATTCAGTTCTTC,CASSEALGSGRIQFF
19,TRBV5-8,TRBD2,TRBJ2-7,-,TGTGCCAGCAGTACCATTCCGGGACTAGCGGTTCCTCGCATGGACGAGCAGTACTTC,CASSTIPGLAVPRMDEQYF
15,TRBV6-5,TRBD2,TRBJ2-1,-,TGTGCCAGCAGCATTCTAGCGGGAGTTTTCAATGAGCAGTTCTTC,CASSILAGVFNEQFF
13,TRBV6-6,-,TRBJ2-1,-,TGTGCCGGATCTAGCTACGACTACAATGAGCAGTTCTTC,CAGSSYDYNEQFF
16,TRBV6-5,-,TRBJ2-6,-,TGTGCCAGCAGTTACTGGCTCGTGGATGGGGCCAACGTCCTGACTTTC,CASSYWLVDGANVLTF